The 27 T cell receptor beta chains below come from one sample, sequenced in a study of T cell responses to AZD1222 COVID-19 vaccine. Assay used: immunoSEQ multiplex PCR; TCRdb lists only in-frame clones, some missing. The sample has about 120,000 clones, 75% to 95% seen once. The sample in question was peripheral blood, obtained on day 0 of AZD1222 vaccination. Receptor source: an adult in good health.

The CDR3 DNA sequence: TGCGCCAGCAGGAACTGGGGCGAGCAGTACTTC. It encodes CASRNWGEQYF. The chain is built from TRBV23-1 and TRBJ2-7, with unresolved D. Being an ORF, TRBV23-1 has a function that is uncertain. The ends were cut back, 6 bases at V and 6 bases at J, with 9 bases in the middle. The CDR3 sequence is 11 residues long.

This clone showed up just once. J is TRBJ2-7 and V is TRBV5-1; a possible D gene is TRBD2 (6 bases). The V gene's germline CDR1 is SGHRS and CDR2 YFSETQ. The CDR3 is made up of 14 amino acids. With 2 bases removed from V and 3 bases from J, the gap between germline ends came to 12 bases. The CDR3 bases are TGCGCCAGCAGCTTAGGACTAATCGGCTACGAGCAGTACTTC. This sequence encodes CASSLGLIGYEQYF. Full variable domain (outside the CDR3, taken from reference TRBV5-1 and TRBJ2-7): KAGVTQTPRYLIKTRGQQVTLSCSPISGHRSVSWYQQTPGQGLQFLFEYFSETQRNKGNFPGRFSGRQFSNSRSEMNVSTLELGDSALYLCASSLGLIGYEQYFGPGTRLTVT.

This chain joins TRBV11-3 and TRBJ1-1, with D unclear. V lost 1 base to trimming and J lost 6 bases, with 9 bases between them. The CDR3 sequence is 13 residues long. Per germline, CDR1 SGHNT and CDR2 YENEEA. In DNA form, the CDR3 reads TGTGCCAGCAGCTTAGGTGATTCGTCTGAAGCTTTCTTT. Translated: CASSLGDSSEAFF.

The DNA for the CDR3 is TGCGCCAGCAGCGCGGACAGGGGCGAGCAGTACTTC. Translation: CASSADRGEQYF. The V call is TRBV5-1, the J call TRBJ2-7, with TRBD1 matching over 9 bases. V shed 4 bases, J shed 6 bases, and the junction held 2 bases outside the gene matches. Germline V gene sequence: CDR1 SGHRS, CDR2 YFSETQ. CDR3 length: 12 residues.

This clone appeared a few times. Here the CDR3 reads CASSLELNSYNEQFF. The CDR3 DNA reads TGTGCCAGCAGTTTAGAGTTAAACTCCTACAATGAGCAGTTCTTC. The V call is TRBV28, the J call TRBJ2-1; D call uncertain. The CDR3 length is 15 residues. Germline lookup yields CDR1 MDHEN and CDR2 SYDVKM. V lost 2 bases and J lost 0, with 8 bases in between. Variable domain in full (rest from reference TRBV28 and TRBJ2-1): DVKVTQSSRYLVKRTGEKVFLECVQDMDHENMFWYRQDPGLGLRLIYFSYDVKMKEKGDIPEGYSVSREKKERFSLILESASTNQTSMYLCASSLELNSYNEQFFGPGTRLTVL.

V gene TRBV3-1 (or the pseudogene TRBV3-2) combines with J gene TRBJ1-2; D might be TRBD1 (6 bases). Per germline, CDR1 LGHDT and CDR2 YNNKEL (reference sequence). V was trimmed by 3 bases and J by 4 bases, leaving 12 bases between them. This CDR3 comprises 14 residues. The CDR3: CASSQGAGPYGYTF. CDR3 DNA sequence: TGTGCCAGCAGCCAGGGGGCCGGGCCCTATGGCTACACCTTC.

This clone was observed once. V usage is TRBV30 and J usage is TRBJ2-1; 8 bases fit TRBD2. V shed 4 bases, J shed 2 bases, and the junction held 7 bases outside the gene matches. The CDR3 consists of 15 residues. The germline V gene has CDR1 GTSNPN and CDR2 SVGIG (reference sequence). The CDR3, as DNA: TGTGCCTGGAACCGGGGGGGGTTTCCCTACAATGAGCAGTTCTTC. It codes for CAWNRGGFPYNEQFF.

The chain employs TRBV6-5 and TRBJ1-6, with a weak D call TRBD1 (5 bases). Trimming pared 10 bases from V and 5 bases from J, leaving 18 bases between. The CDR3 spans 15 residues. CDR1 is MNHEY, CDR2 SVGAGI, per germline. The CDR3 nucleotides are TGTGCCACCAGACAAGGGGCAGCTAATAATTCACCCCTCCACTTT. Protein sequence: CATRQGAANNSPLHF.

This chain connects TRBV11-1 to TRBJ1-1; 7 positions agree with TRBD1. Germline V gene lookup returns CDR1 SGHAT and CDR2 FQDESV (reference sequence). Unmatched junction bases numbered 8, after V lost 4 bases and J lost 3 bases. The CDR3 is made up of 15 amino acids. CDR3 nucleotides: TGTGCCAGCAGCTCTAGAGGCAGGGGGTACACTGAAGCTTTCTTT. Residues: CASSSRGRGYTEAFF.

This clone was seen a single time. The J gene is TRBJ1-5, the V gene TRBV30; D is possibly TRBD1 (5 bases). The germline gives CDR1 GTSNPN, CDR2 SVGIG (reference sequence). V was cut by 2 bases and J by 6 bases, with 11 bases left in between. The CDR3 has 13 residues. The CDR3 is CAWSTQGTQPQHF. For the CDR3, the DNA is TGTGCCTGGAGTACCCAGGGAACTCAGCCCCAGCATTTT.

This clone has more than one count but fewer than ten. V gene TRBV28 combines with J gene TRBJ2-1; TRBD2 agrees at 14 bases. Germline CDR1 and CDR2: MDHEN and SYDVKM. The CDR3 is 16 residues long. Trimming cost V 7 bases and J 7 bases; bases outside gene matches: 9. CDR3 sequence: CASNARLAGGHNEQFF. Written as DNA, the CDR3 is TGTGCCAGCAATGCCCGACTAGCGGGAGGGCATAATGAGCAGTTCTTC.

The chain combines TRBV18 with TRBJ1-6; 8 positions agree with TRBD1. The junction had 5 bases not matched to a gene; V was cut back by 6 bases and J by 7 bases. The CDR3 extends over 14 amino acids. CDR1 KGHSH and CDR2 LQKENI come from the germline V gene. The CDR3 reads CASSQGAVNSPLHF. In DNA form, the CDR3 reads TGTGCCAGCTCCCAGGGGGCGGTGAATTCACCCCTCCACTTT.

This chain joins TRBV27 and TRBJ1-5; TRBD1 might be the D (5 bases). The CDR3 is made up of 14 amino acids. Looked up from germline, CDR1 is MNHEY and CDR2 is SMNVEV (reference sequence). V was clipped by 4 bases and J by 4 bases, with 11 bases between them. In DNA, the CDR3 is TGTGCCAGCAGTTCAGGGACCTGGAATCAGCCCCAGCATTTT. Translation gives CASSSGTWNQPQHF.

This clone has only one observation. J is TRBJ2-3 and V is TRBV4-1; TRBD2 matches at 10 bases. V dropped 0 bases and J dropped 9; count of bases not matched to a gene: 6. The CDR3 sequence is 15 residues long. Germline V lookup: CDR1 MGHRA, CDR2 YSYEKL. The CDR3 region is CASSQDTSGDGTQYF. The CDR3 nucleotides are TGCGCCAGCAGCCAAGATACTAGCGGGGACGGCACGCAGTATTTT.

This chain links TRBV5-1 with TRBJ1-2; D ambiguous. The CDR3 runs 18 residues. Germline V gives CDR1 SGHRS, CDR2 YFSETQ. V lost 6 bases and J lost 2, with 26 bases in between. The chain's CDR3 is CASNLVPLEGIRNYGYTF. CDR3 bases: TGCGCCAGCAACCTAGTACCCCTAGAAGGGATAAGGAACTATGGCTACACCTTC. The entire variable domain, with the rest obtained from reference TRBV5-1 and TRBJ1-2, is as follows: KAGVTQTPRYLIKTRGQQVTLSCSPISGHRSVSWYQQTPGQGLQFLFEYFSETQRNKGNFPGRFSGRQFSNSRSEMNVSTLELGDSALYLCASNLVPLEGIRNYGYTFGSGTRLTVV.

The table lists this clone with a count of one. The chain is built from TRBV18 and TRBJ1-1; the D is unclear. Germline-derived CDR1 and CDR2 are KGHSH and LQKENI. The length of the CDR3 is 17 residues. V was shortened by 2 bases and J by 0 bases, with 16 bases between the two germline ends. The CDR3 protein is CASSPGRRGRMNTEAFF. In nucleotides, the CDR3 is TGTGCCAGCTCACCAGGACGGAGAGGGCGGATGAACACTGAAGCTTTCTTT. The complete variable domain, with remaining parts taken from reference TRBV18 and TRBJ1-1, reads NAGVMQNPRHLVRRRGQEARLRCSPMKGHSHVYWYRQLPEEGLKFMVYLQKENIIDESGMPKERFSAEFPKEGPSILRIQQVVRGDSAAYFCASSPGRRGRMNTEAFFGQGTRLTVV.

This chain links TRBV20-1 with TRBJ2-1; possibly TRBD2 for D (6 bases). The CDR3 has 11 amino acids. Germline V gene lookup returns CDR1 DFQATT and CDR2 SNEGSKA (reference sequence). Trimming took 3 bases from V and 10 from J, leaving 10 bases between them. DNA for the CDR3: TGCAGTGCTAGTAGCGGACCAGAGCAGTTCTTC. The encoded protein is CSASSGPEQFF.

This chain joins TRBV7-9 and TRBJ1-1, with D possibly TRBD1 on 6 matching bases. Germline CDR1 and CDR2: SEHNR and FQNEAQ (reference sequence). This CDR3 comprises 16 residues. V gave up 4 bases and J gave up 3 bases, with 18 bases separating them. The CDR3 is CASSSTGTTIDTEAFF. In nucleotides, the CDR3 is TGTGCCAGCAGCTCTACCGGGACAACGATTGACACTGAAGCTTTCTTT.

The J gene is TRBJ1-2, the V gene TRBV2; 7 bases agree with TRBD1. This CDR3 spans 12 amino acids. From germline, CDR1 is SNHLY and CDR2 FYNNEI. V trimming: 8 bases; J trimming: 3 bases; junction bases outside the gene matches: 3. The DNA for the CDR3 is TGTGCCAGCGGACAGGTCTACTATGGCTACACCTTC. Amino acids: CASGQVYYGYTF.

The rearrangement uses TRBV6-2 or TRBV6-3 and TRBJ1-6; 10 nucleotides line up with TRBD1. Trimming removed 4 bases from V and 9 bases from J; junction bases left unmatched: 6. The CDR3 runs 15 residues. Germline V CDR1 and CDR2: MNHEY, SVGEGT. The CDR3 region is CASSSGTGESSPLHF. CDR3 coding DNA: TGTGCCAGCAGTTCCGGGACAGGGGAGAGTTCACCCCTCCACTTT.

V gene TRBV27 combines with J gene TRBJ1-2; D might be TRBD1 (6 bases). The CDR3 has 14 residues. Germline V CDR1 and CDR2: MNHEY, SMNVEV (reference sequence). V gave up 6 bases and J gave up 3 bases, with 14 bases separating them. CDR3 residues: CASSAGGGDYGYTF. CDR3 bases: TGTGCCAGCAGCGCGGGGGGGGGCGACTATGGCTACACCTTC.

CDR3 in DNA: TGTGCCTGGAGTGTAAGCAGGGGGGGGCAAGGAAAACTGTTTTTT. Its protein is CAWSVSRGGQGKLFF. V gene TRBV30 combines with J gene TRBJ1-4, with TRBD1 matching 7 bases. From germline, CDR1 is GTSNPN and CDR2 SVGIG (reference sequence). J gave up 10 bases and V 0 bases, and 11 bases lay outside the gene matches. This CDR3 region has 15 residues.

This clone was picked up one time. The chain recombines TRBV11-2 with TRBJ1-1; possible D gene TRBD1, 5 bases. V was clipped by 7 bases and J by 1 base, with 13 bases between them. Germline-derived CDR1 and CDR2 are SGHAT and FQNNGV. CDR3 size: 14 residues. The CDR3 DNA reads as TGTGCCAGCACCCTAGGGGCGGGGAACACTGAAGCTTTCTTT. Residues: CASTLGAGNTEAFF.

For the CDR3, the DNA is TGTGCCAGCAGCGGTGCAGGGGCAGGCGAGACCCAGTACTTC. As protein: CASSGAGAGETQYF. The rearrangement links TRBV9 to TRBJ2-5; D possibly corresponds to TRBD1 (6 bases). The CDR3 runs to 14 residues. Germline V gene lookup returns CDR1 SGDLS and CDR2 YYNGEE. V was pared by 3 bases and J by 5 bases, with 14 bases between.

The chain employs TRBV11-2 and TRBJ2-3; maybe TRBD2 (5 bases). Between the trimmed V and J ends, which lost 4 bases and 3 bases, there was a span of 14 bases. In germline, CDR1 is SGHAT, CDR2 FQNNGV. The CDR3 has 15 amino acids. Written as DNA, the CDR3 is TGTGCCAGCAGCTCTCTAGCCAGCAGTACAGATACGCAGTATTTT. Encoded protein: CASSSLASSTDTQYF.

The gene calls are TRBV2 and TRBJ2-1; D call uncertain. The CDR3 loop spans 14 amino acids. CDR1 and CDR2 from the germline V gene are SNHLY and FYNNEI. V shed 2 bases and J shed 6 bases, with 11 bases lying between them. The CDR3 spells CASSEQVGSNEQFF. The CDR3 DNA follows: TGTGCCAGCAGTGAACAGGTAGGAAGCAATGAGCAGTTCTTC.

The V gene is TRBV18, the J gene TRBJ1-1; no firm D call. This CDR3 is 11 amino acids long. CDR1 and CDR2 (germline): KGHSH, LQKENI. V dropped 8 bases and J dropped 7 bases, with 11 bases sitting between them. CDR3 in amino acids: CASHKSREAFF. In nucleotides, the CDR3 is TGTGCCAGCCACAAAAGCCGTGAAGCTTTCTTT.